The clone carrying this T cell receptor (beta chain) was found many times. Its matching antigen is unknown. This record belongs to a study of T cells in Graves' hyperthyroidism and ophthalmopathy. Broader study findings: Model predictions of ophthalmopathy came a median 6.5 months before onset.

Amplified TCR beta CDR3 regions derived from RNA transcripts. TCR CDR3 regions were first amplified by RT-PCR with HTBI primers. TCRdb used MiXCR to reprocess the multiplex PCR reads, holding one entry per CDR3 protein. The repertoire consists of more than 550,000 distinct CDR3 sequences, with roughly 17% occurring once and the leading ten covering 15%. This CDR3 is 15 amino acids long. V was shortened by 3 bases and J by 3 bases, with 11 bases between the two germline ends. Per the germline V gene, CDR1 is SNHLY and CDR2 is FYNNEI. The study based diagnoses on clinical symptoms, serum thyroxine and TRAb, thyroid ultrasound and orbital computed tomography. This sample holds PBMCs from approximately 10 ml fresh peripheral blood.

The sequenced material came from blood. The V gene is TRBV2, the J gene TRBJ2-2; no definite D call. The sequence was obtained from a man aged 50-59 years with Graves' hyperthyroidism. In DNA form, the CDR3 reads TGTGCCAGCAGTGAGAGGATGGGCGACACCGGGGAGCTGTTTTTT. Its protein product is CASSERMGDTGELFF.